This record looks at one TCR beta chain sequence and its context. The data were taken from a study of neoadjuvant anti-PD-1 for oral cavity cancer. Described time point: after neoadjuvant nivolumab, at surgical resection. The method was immunoSEQ multiplex PCR; TCRdb's version includes in-frame clones alone and lacks a portion of them. The profile covers over 65,000 clones, with 85% to 90% appearing a single time and approximately 2.6% taken by the ten largest. Unmatched junction bases numbered 3, after V lost 6 bases and J lost 8 bases. Germline V gives CDR1 SNHLY, CDR2 FYNNEI. The length of the CDR3 is 11 residues.

The sequence was obtained from a person aged 40 to 85 with oral cavity squamous cell carcinoma. This chain links TRBV2 with TRBJ1-1, with 7 positions matching TRBD1. Specimen: PBMCs, collected after nivolumab (anti-PD-1) treatment. CDR3 in amino acids: CASSGTAEAFF. CDR3 DNA sequence: TGTGCCAGCAGCGGGACAGCAGAAGCTTTCTTT.